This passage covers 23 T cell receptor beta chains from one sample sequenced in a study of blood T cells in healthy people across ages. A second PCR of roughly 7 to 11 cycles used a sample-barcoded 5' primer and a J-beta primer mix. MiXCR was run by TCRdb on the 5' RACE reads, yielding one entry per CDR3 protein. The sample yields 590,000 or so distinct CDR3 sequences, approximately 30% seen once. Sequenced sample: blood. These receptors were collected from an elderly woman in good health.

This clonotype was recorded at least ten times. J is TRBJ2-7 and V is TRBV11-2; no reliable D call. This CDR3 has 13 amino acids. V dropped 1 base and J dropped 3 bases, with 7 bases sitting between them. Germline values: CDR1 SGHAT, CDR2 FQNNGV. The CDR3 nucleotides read TGTGCCAGCAGCTTAGGTCACCTCTACGAGCAGTACTTC. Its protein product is CASSLGHLYEQYF.

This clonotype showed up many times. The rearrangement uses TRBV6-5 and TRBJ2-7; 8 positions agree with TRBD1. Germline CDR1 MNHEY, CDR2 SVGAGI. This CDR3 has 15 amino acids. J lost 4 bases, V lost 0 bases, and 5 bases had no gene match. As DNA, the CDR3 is TGTGCCAGCAGTTACTCGCCAGGGGGCCTGTACGAGCAGTACTTC. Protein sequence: CASSYSPGGLYEQYF.

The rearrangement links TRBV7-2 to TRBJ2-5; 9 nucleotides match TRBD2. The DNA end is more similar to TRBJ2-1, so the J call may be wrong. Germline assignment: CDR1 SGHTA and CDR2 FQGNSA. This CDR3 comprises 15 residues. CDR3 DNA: TGTGCCAGCAGCTTAGTGGTAGCGGGAGCACATGAGCAGTTCTTC. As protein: CASSLVVAGAHEQFF.

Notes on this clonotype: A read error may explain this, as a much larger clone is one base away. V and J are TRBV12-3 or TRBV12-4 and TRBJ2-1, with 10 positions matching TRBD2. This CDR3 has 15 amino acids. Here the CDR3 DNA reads TGTGTCAGCAGTTTCACTAGCGGGACCTACAATGAGCAGTTCTTC. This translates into CVSSFTSGTYNEQFF.

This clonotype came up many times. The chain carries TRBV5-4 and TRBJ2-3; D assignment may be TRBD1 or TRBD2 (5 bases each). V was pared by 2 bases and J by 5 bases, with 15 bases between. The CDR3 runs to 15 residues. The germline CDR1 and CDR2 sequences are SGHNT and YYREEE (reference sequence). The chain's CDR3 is CASSFGAQEVDTQYF. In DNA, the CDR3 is TGTGCCAGCAGCTTCGGGGCCCAAGAAGTAGATACGCAGTATTTT.

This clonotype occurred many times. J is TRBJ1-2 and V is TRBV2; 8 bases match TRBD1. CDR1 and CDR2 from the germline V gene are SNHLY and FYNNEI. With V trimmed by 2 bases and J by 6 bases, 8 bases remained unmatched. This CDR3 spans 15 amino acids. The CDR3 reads CASSETRQGSHGYTF. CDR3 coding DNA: TGTGCCAGCAGTGAAACAAGACAGGGGAGCCATGGCTACACCTTC. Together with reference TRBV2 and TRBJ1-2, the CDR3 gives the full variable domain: EPEVTQTPSHQVTQMGQEVILRCVPISNHLYFYWYRQILGQKVEFLVSFYNNEISEKSEIFDDQFSVERPDGSNFTLKIRSTKLEDSAMYFCASSETRQGSHGYTFGSGTRLTVV.

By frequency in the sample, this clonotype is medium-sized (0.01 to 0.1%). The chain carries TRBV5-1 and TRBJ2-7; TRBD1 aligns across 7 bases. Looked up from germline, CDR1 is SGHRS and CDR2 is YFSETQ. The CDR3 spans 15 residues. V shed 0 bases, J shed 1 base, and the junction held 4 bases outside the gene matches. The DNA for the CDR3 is TGCGCCAGCAGCTTGGAAGGGGGCTTGTCCTACGAGCAGTACTTC. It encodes CASSLEGGLSYEQYF.

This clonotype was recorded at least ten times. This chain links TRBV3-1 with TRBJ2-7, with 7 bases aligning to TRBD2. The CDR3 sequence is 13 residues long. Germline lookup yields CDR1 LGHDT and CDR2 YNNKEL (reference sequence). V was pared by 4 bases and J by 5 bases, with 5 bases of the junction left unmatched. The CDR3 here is CASSRGGWDEQYF. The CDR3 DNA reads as TGTGCCAGCAGCCGCGGGGGTTGGGACGAGCAGTACTTC.

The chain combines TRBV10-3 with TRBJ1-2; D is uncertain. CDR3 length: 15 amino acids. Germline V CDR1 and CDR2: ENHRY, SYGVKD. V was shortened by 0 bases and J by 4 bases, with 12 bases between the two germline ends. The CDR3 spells CAISESGQPCYGYTF. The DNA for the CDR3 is TGTGCCATCAGTGAGTCAGGGCAGCCTTGCTATGGCTACACCTTC.

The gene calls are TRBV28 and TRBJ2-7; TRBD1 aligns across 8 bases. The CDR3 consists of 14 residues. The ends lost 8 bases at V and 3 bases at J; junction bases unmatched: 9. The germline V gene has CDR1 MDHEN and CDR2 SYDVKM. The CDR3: CASGYRTGLYEQYF. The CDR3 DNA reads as TGTGCCAGCGGTTACCGGACAGGGCTCTACGAGCAGTACTTC. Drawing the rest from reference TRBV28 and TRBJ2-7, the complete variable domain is DVKVTQSSRYLVKRTGEKVFLECVQDMDHENMFWYRQDPGLGLRLIYFSYDVKMKEKGDIPEGYSVSREKKERFSLILESASTNQTSMYLCASGYRTGLYEQYFGPGTRLTVT.

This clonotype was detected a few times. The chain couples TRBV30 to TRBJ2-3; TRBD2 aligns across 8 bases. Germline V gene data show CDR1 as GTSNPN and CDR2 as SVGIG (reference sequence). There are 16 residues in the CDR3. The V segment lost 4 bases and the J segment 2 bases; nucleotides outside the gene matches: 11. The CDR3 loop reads CAWNNRGGRTTDTQYF. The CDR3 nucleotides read TGTGCCTGGAATAATCGGGGGGGGAGGACCACAGATACGCAGTATTTT.

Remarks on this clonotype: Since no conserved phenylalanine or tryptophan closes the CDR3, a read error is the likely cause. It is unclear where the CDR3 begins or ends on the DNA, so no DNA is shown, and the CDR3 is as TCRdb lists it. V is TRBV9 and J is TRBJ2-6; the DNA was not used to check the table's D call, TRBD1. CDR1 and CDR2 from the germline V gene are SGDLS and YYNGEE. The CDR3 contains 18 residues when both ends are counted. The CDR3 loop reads CASSVAGTGGYGANVRTC.

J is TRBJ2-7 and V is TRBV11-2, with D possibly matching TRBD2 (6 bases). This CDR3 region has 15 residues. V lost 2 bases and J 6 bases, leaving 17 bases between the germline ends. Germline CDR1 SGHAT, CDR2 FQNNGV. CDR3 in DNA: TGTGCCAGCAGCTTATTTGGGCGGGGAGTTCTCGAGCAGTACTTC. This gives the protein CASSLFGRGVLEQYF.

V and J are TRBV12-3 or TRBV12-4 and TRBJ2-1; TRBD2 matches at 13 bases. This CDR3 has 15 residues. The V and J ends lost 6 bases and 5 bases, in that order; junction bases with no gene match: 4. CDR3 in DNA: TGTGCCAGCAGACCACTAGCGGGGGGGCACAATGAGCAGTTCTTC. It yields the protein CASRPLAGGHNEQFF.

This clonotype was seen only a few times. The DNA for the CDR3 is TGCAGTGCTAGAGATTTGGCAGTCGCGAGCACTGAAGCTTTCTTT. Protein sequence: CSARDLAVASTEAFF. This rearrangement joins TRBV20-1 to TRBJ1-1; no clear D. Germline assignment: CDR1 DFQATT and CDR2 SNEGSKA (reference sequence). The CDR3 covers 15 residues. Trimming shortened V by 0 bases and J by 4 bases, and 15 bases separated the two germline ends.

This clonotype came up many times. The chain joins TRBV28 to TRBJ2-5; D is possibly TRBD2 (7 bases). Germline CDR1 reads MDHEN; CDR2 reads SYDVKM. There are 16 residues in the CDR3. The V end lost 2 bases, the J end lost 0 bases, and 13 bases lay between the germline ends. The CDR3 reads CASSLGPGGHQETQYF. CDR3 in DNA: TGTGCCAGCAGTTTAGGTCCCGGGGGGCACCAAGAGACCCAGTACTTC.

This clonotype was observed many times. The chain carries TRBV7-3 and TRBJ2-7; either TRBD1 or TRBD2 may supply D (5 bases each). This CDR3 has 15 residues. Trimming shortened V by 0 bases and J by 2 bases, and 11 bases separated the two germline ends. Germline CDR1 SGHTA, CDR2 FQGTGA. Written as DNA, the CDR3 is TGTGCCAGCAGCTTAACGGGGACGGGAACCTACGAGCAGTACTTC. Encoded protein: CASSLTGTGTYEQYF.

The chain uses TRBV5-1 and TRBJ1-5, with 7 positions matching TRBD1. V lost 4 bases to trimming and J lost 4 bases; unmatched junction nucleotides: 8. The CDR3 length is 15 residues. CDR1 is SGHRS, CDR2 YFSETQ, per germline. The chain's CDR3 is CASSPTGEWNQPQHF. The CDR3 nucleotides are TGCGCCAGCAGCCCCACAGGGGAATGGAATCAGCCCCAGCATTTT.

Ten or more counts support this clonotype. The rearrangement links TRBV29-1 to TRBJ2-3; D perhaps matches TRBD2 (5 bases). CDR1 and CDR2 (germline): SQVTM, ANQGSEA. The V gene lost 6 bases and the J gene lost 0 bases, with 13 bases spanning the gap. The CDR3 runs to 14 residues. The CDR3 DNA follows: TGCAGCGTAAACGGACTCACTAGCACAGATACGCAGTATTTT. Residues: CSVNGLTSTDTQYF.

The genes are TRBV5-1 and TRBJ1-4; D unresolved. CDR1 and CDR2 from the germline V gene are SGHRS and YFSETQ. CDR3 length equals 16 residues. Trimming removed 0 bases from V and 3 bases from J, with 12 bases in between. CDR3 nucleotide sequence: TGCGCCAGCAGCTTGGCCGCTGTGAGTGCTAATGAAAAACTGTTTTTT. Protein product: CASSLAAVSANEKLFF.

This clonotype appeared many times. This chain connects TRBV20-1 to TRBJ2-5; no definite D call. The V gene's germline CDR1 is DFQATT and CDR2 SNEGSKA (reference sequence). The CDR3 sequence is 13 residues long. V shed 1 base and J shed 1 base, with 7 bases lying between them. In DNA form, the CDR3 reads TGCAGTGCTAGAGGGGTCATCCAAGAGACCCAGTACTTC. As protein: CSARGVIQETQYF.

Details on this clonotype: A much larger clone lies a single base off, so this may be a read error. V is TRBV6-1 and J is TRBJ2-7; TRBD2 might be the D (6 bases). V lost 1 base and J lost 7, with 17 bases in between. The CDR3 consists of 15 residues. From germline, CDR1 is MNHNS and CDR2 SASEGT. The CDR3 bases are TGTGCCAGCAGTGAAGGGGGGACTCCTTTCAATGAGCAGTACTTC. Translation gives CASSEGGTPFNEQYF.

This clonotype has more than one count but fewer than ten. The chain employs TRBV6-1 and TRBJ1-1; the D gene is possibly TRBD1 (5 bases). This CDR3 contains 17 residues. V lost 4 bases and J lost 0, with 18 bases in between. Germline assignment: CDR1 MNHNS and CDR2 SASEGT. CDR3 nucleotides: TGTGCCAGCAGTGCCCGACAGACAACGTTCATGAACACTGAAGCTTTCTTT. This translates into CASSARQTTFMNTEAFF.